This TCR beta chain was sequenced in a study of CD4 T cells in relation to SARS-CoV-2 and coronaviruses. The assay was immunoSEQ multiplex PCR, and TCRdb's table has in-frame clones only and misses some. Altogether about 64,000 clones are present, about 94% being singletons, with the ten largest covering roughly 0.14%. Germline lookup yields CDR1 SEHNR and CDR2 FQNEAQ (reference sequence). With V trimmed by 5 bases and J by 1 base, 4 bases remained unmatched. The CDR3 loop spans 15 amino acids. General study findings and limits: Crossreactive clones expanded significantly less to SARS-CoV-2 than monoreactive clones.

Worth noting for this clone: Its antigen remains unknown.

CD4+ T cells from unexposed donors were obtained before the COVID-19 pandemic (2011-2018). Sequencing was done on a sample of naive CD4+ T cells from PBMCs. Subset specified: naive CD4+ T cells isolated by negative enrichment. The rearrangement uses TRBV7-9 and TRBJ1-4; 7 bases line up with TRBD1. The TCR originated in a human donor in good health. The CDR3 bases are TGTGCCAGCAGCAAACAGGGGCTAACTAATGAAAAACTGTTTTTT. Encoded protein: CASSKQGLTNEKLFF.